This entry is about one T cell receptor (beta chain). Germline-derived CDR1 and CDR2 are LNHDA and SQIVND (reference sequence). V gave up 3 bases and J gave up 4 bases; unmatched junction bases: 7. The CDR3 consists of 15 residues. The data were obtained in a study of T cell responses to AZD1222 COVID-19 vaccine. As for the study in general: Researchers grouped second doses given at about 4 or about 12 weeks into one pool.

TCRdb keeps only in-frame clones here, not all; method: immunoSEQ multiplex PCR. This table has over 100,000 clones, approximately 88% appearing once. The sequence came from an adult in good health. The material was peripheral blood, obtained on day 0 of AZD1222 vaccination. The chain links TRBV19 to TRBJ1-2; 8 nucleotides match TRBD1. This chain's CDR3 is CASSIARGQVYGYTF. DNA of the CDR3: TGTGCCAGTAGTATTGCCAGGGGGCAGGTCTATGGCTACACCTTC.